This TCR beta chain originates from a study of shared clonotypes between healthy human individuals. CD45RO-negative, CCR7-selected cells formed the naive CD8 fraction, which excluded terminally differentiated effector memory CD45RA+ cells. Clones were sequenced by immunoSEQ multiplex PCR, and TCRdb holds only the in-frame ones, with some missing. The sample carries about 2.2 million clones, 93% recorded once. On this clone itself: Its cognate antigen is unknown.

This CDR3 is 13 amino acids long. Trimming removed 10 bases from V and 4 bases from J; junction bases left unmatched: 3. Germline CDR1 is SNHLY and CDR2 is FYNNEI. General observations from the study: Generally, naive subsets (rather than memory subsets) showed larger estimated richness. How much donors shared clonotypes was expected to be affected by sequencing depth. Sampling was confined to blood; repertoires within tissues likely differ.

The V and J genes are TRBV2 and TRBJ1-4; 10 bases fit TRBD1. The sequencing input was naive CD8+ T cells from PBMCs. The source is a man between 18 and 29 years old in good health. Some clones in this sample may be carry-over from other donors' samples. The CDR3 DNA is TGTGCCACCAGGGACAGGGGTAATGAAAAACTGTTTTTT. Protein product: CATRDRGNEKLFF.